Each of the 9 T cell receptor beta chains below was sequenced from the same sample in a study of cytomegalovirus exposure and HLA in healthy donors. With 60 Vbeta and 13 Jbeta primers, the PCR was carried out. The assay was immunoSEQ multiplex PCR, and TCRdb's table has in-frame clones only and misses some. The sample lists approximately 100,000 clones; roughly 80% were seen once. The specimen sequenced was PBMCs. The receptors come from a female donor in good health and CMV-seropositive.

The rearrangement links TRBV5-1 to TRBJ2-2; TRBD1 matches at 9 bases. Germline loops: CDR1 SGHRS, CDR2 YFSETQ. Trimming cost V 4 bases and J 5 bases; bases outside gene matches: 15. This CDR3 has 18 residues. CDR3 bases: TGCGCCAGCAGCCCTTACCTCGATAACAGGGGGCTAACCGGGGAGCTGTTTTTT. This translates into CASSPYLDNRGLTGELFF.

This chain links TRBV30 with TRBJ2-2, with D maybe TRBD2 (6 bases). The CDR3 covers 15 residues. Germline values: CDR1 GTSNPN, CDR2 SVGIG (reference sequence). Trimming stripped 3 bases from V and 0 bases from J, with 11 bases between. CDR3 bases: TGTGCCTGGAGGGGCGGGGATACGAACACCGGGGAGCTGTTTTTT. Translation gives CAWRGGDTNTGELFF.

This chain uses TRBV27 with TRBJ1-3; 7 nucleotides align to TRBD1. Per germline, CDR1 MNHEY and CDR2 SMNVEV (reference sequence). The CDR3 covers 14 residues. Trimming took 5 bases from V and 3 from J; bases not matched to a gene: 4. CDR3 amino acids: CASSLTGVGNTIYF. As DNA, the CDR3 is TGTGCCAGCAGTCTCACAGGGGTTGGAAACACCATATATTTT.

This clone appeared a few times. This rearrangement joins TRBV19 to TRBJ2-3, with 9 bases lining up with TRBD2. This CDR3 has 16 amino acids. Germline lookup yields CDR1 LNHDA and CDR2 SQIVND (reference sequence). The V segment lost 3 bases and the J segment 0 bases; nucleotides outside the gene matches: 4. In DNA form, the CDR3 reads TGTGCCAGTAGTATCTTGGGGACTAGCAGCACAGATACGCAGTATTTT. Translated, it gives CASSILGTSSTDTQYF.

The rearrangement links TRBV15 to TRBJ2-5, with TRBD2 matching over 12 bases. V lost 4 bases and J lost 5; bases outside the gene matches: 5. Germline V lookup: CDR1 LNHNV, CDR2 YYDKDF (reference sequence). The CDR3 length is 15 residues. The CDR3 loop is CATSTLAGGAETQYF. The CDR3 DNA sequence: TGTGCCACCAGCACACTAGCGGGGGGTGCGGAGACCCAGTACTTC.

This chain joins TRBV2 and TRBJ1-2; no reliable D call. The germline V and J ends were trimmed by 9 bases and 3 bases, with 8 bases remaining between them. Looked up from germline, CDR1 is SNHLY and CDR2 is FYNNEI. This CDR3 has 11 amino acids. CDR3 amino acids: CASCGDYGYTF. The CDR3 bases are TGTGCCAGTTGCGGAGACTATGGCTACACCTTC.

CDR3 nucleotides: TGTGCCAGCACCATGACAGGGAAGACCCAGTACTTC. It translates to CASTMTGKTQYF. The chain couples TRBV28 to TRBJ2-5, with 7 bases matching TRBD1. J gave up 6 bases and V 7 bases, and 5 bases lay outside the gene matches. The CDR3 has 12 amino acids. The germline V gene encodes CDR1 MDHEN and CDR2 SYDVKM.

This chain links TRBV5-1 with TRBJ2-1, with TRBD1 as a possible D gene (6 bases). Germline V gives CDR1 SGHRS, CDR2 YFSETQ. Trimming removed 1 base from V and 3 bases from J, with 11 bases in between. The CDR3 covers 15 residues. The CDR3 sequence: CASSLSGEGYNEQFF. CDR3 bases: TGCGCCAGCAGCTTGTCAGGGGAAGGCTACAATGAGCAGTTCTTC.

This chain's CDR3 is CAWSVGGVGEKLFF. The CDR3 region has the DNA TGTGCCTGGAGTGTGGGGGGTGTTGGTGAAAAACTGTTTTTT. The rearrangement joins TRBV30 to TRBJ1-4; a weak D match, TRBD1 (5 bases). Germline CDR1 GTSNPN, CDR2 SVGIG (reference sequence). Between the trimmed V and J ends, which lost 0 bases and 7 bases, there was a span of 12 bases. The CDR3 runs to 14 residues.